The entry that follows covers one T cell receptor (beta chain) sequence. V was clipped by 5 bases and J by 3 bases; unmatched bases: 6. Germline V gene data show CDR1 as MNHNY and CDR2 as SVGAGI (reference sequence). There are 15 residues in the CDR3. The data were obtained in a study of blood T cell repertoires in COVID-19. Study-wide background: Acute and convalescent COVID-19 samples came from the United States, Italy and Spain. From T cells, B-cell-depleted T cells, or PBMCs came the material, which was cDNA or gDNA.

The protocol was immunoSEQ multiplex PCR, while the TCRdb copy is restricted to in-frame clones and leaves out a portion. The sample consists of about 140,000 clones, roughly 80% of them appearing once. The source is a man in his 70s who had recovered from COVID-19. The chain carries TRBV6-6 and TRBJ1-5; 8 bases align to TRBD1. The sequenced material came from peripheral blood. This CDR3 is CASSQLGQDNQPQHF. In DNA, the CDR3 is TGTGCCAGCAGTCAGCTGGGACAGGACAATCAGCCCCAGCATTTT.